This T cell receptor beta chain originates from a study of shared T cell receptors in the human thymus (dated by TCRdb to about 2021). With regard to the full study: The study investigated the way shared, self-reactive T-cell receptor alpha chains are produced in the human thymus.

CDR1 and CDR2 are read off the germline V gene as SNHLY and FYNNEI. Between the V and J ends, shortened by 4 bases and 5 bases respectively, the junction contains 14 bases. Including the terminal cysteine and phenylalanine, the CDR3 comprises 14 residues. The kept DNA is CDR3 alone, 42 bases in frame from the first base. Receptors were amplified or captured by the immunoSEQ multiplex PCR assay. The immuneACCESS repertoire file appears here via TCRdb, limited to in-frame rearrangements. These files lack a portion of the clones; in checked studies, under half of the deficit traces to unresolved V genes, and the cause of the others is not known. The sample table shows roughly 550,000 clones, and 70% to 80% are seen once. The top ten clonotypes cover 0.013% of the sample. In its sample, this clone was seen a few times. Its antigen remains unidentified. No much larger clone is present one base from it, and per-base qualities are unavailable.

The sample also formed part of further work on human thymus T cells. Drawing on the second study: Immunologically healthy infants undergoing open corrective cardiac surgery for congenital heart defects in Finland were used as donors. The thymus tissue came from surgical resects taken out during corrective cardiac surgery. Usage of V and J gene segments appeared to be biased in both the thymic and the peripheral blood repertoires. The related research found that thymic TCR repertoires overlapped highly between unrelated individuals. The study used eight infant thymus samples plus four related peripheral blood samples to characterize TCR alpha and beta repertoires. Donor ages ranged from about 6 to 250 days, and the cohort comprised roughly 6 male and two female infants. Thymocytes were released mechanically from tissue and stored at -70 °C as pellets of roughly 9.5-32 million cells. A QIAsymphony instrument was used to extract genomic DNA from frozen cell pellets. Using the immunoSEQ multiplex PCR assay, the TCRB and TCRAD loci were amplified from a standardized quantity of quality-controlled genomic DNA. The amplicons spanned the V(D)J region and were long enough to cover the CDR3 and allow V and J genes to be identified. The amplicons were sequenced on an Illumina platform via the commercial immunoSEQ service. Primer bias and sequencing errors were corrected as previously described, and TCRAD and TCRB were defined on the basis of the IMGT database. Analysis of the repertoires was done with immunoSEQ Analyzer 3.0 and VDJTools and included basic statistics, V/J segment usage, diversity estimates, rarefaction and pairwise overlap. Chao1, ChaoE, Efron-Thisted, Shannon and inverse Simpson indices were used to estimate diversity, which was also estimated on datasets down-sampled to the smallest sample. For repertoire overlap, CDR3 nucleotide sequence, V gene and J gene had to match strictly, and clustering was done by Jaccard-based multidimensional scaling. On average, thymus samples yielded roughly 800,000 unique TCRB clonotypes, whereas blood samples yielded some 85,000.

This sequence uses TRBV2 and TRBJ2-5; the best D guess is TRBD2, with 5 bases matching. The sequenced sample was thymocytes. This receptor was obtained from a boy less than two years old with a congenital heart defect. Donor details come from another sample of the same person, matched by shared clones. The CDR3 amino acid sequence is: CASSARTSAETQYF. Here is the DNA: TGTGCCAGCAGTGCCCGCACTAGTGCGGAGACCCAGTACTTC.